The following is a T cell receptor (beta chain) sequence with its context. Per the study methods: Estimation of nucleated cell counts was performed using reference gene primer amplification. Profiling relied on immunoSEQ multiplex PCR, and the TCRdb table lists in-frame clones only, not all of them. V and J calls and clone size come straight from that table; D and trimming were deduced from the DNA. The sample contains 100,000 to 150,000 clones, around nine tenths of which appear only once. One Seattle source followed patients from active infection through their disease course. This CDR3 spans 13 amino acids. V was cut by 6 bases and J by 7 bases, with 15 bases left in between. This entry comes from a study of blood T cell repertoires in COVID-19. Study information: Nucleic acid was either cDNA or gDNA, and it came from T cells, B-cell-depleted T cells, or PBMCs.

The chain employs TRBV12-3 or TRBV12-4 and TRBJ1-2; D might be TRBD1 (6 bases). Source material: peripheral blood. The receptor was derived from a man in his fifties or sixties with COVID-19, enrolled during active disease. CDR3 region: CASRGRGSGGYTF. The DNA for the CDR3 is TGTGCCAGCAGGGGGAGGGGGTCGGGTGGCTACACCTTC.